These T cell receptor beta chains were read from a single sample in a study of cytomegalovirus exposure and HLA in healthy donors. The repertoire was sequenced with immunoSEQ multiplex PCR; TCRdb's copy has only in-frame clones and lacks some. The sample has approximately 70,000 clones; approximately 70% are singletons. Sequencing input: PBMCs. All receptors come from a male donor in good health and CMV-seropositive. Both conserved end residues are part of each CDR3. Fields, in order: V gene, D gene, J gene, CDR3 length, clone size, CDR3 protein, CDR3 DNA. D genes are given only for firm matches. Clone sizes are given selectively: once, few, many, or a class where the clone is expanded.

TRBV27	TRBD1	TRBJ2-2	15	NA	CASKGARGNPGELFF	TGTGCCAGCAAGGGGGCGAGGGGTAACCCCGGGGAGCTGTTTTTT
TRBV30	TRBD2	TRBJ2-5	15	few	CAWSVRLAVVETQYF	TGTGCCTGGAGTGTTAGACTAGCGGTTGTAGAGACCCAGTACTTC
TRBV4-2	TRBD2	TRBJ2-3	17	NA	CASSQDLPGLAADTQYF	TGTGCCAGCAGCCAAGATCTTCCGGGACTAGCGGCAGATACGCAGTATTTT
TRBV5-1	NA	TRBJ1-2	14	NA	CASSSGTGGYGYTF	TGCGCCAGCAGCTCCGGGACGGGGGGCTATGGCTACACCTTC
TRBV6-5	NA	TRBJ1-3	14	NA	CASSPGGPGNTIYF	TGTGCCAGCAGCCCCGGGGGGCCCGGAAACACCATATATTTT
TRBV5-5	NA	TRBJ1-6	14	NA	CASRSNPYNSPLHF	TGTGCCAGCAGGAGCAATCCGTATAATTCACCCCTCCACTTT
TRBV7-9	NA	TRBJ1-4	14	few	CASSLEGRGEKLFF	TGTGCCAGCAGCTTAGAAGGACGGGGTGAAAAACTGTTTTTT
TRBV4-3	TRBD1	TRBJ1-3	13	NA	CASSQGDRDTIYF	TGCGCCAGCAGCCAAGGGGACAGAGACACCATATATTTT
TRBV5-4	TRBD2	TRBJ2-1	16	NA	CASSRTSTGSYNEQFF	TGTGCCAGCAGCCGGACTAGCACGGGCTCCTACAATGAGCAGTTCTTC
TRBV27	TRBD1	TRBJ2-2	13	NA	CASRPRGTGELFF	TGTGCCAGCCGCCCCAGGGGGACCGGGGAGCTGTTTTTT
TRBV7-9	TRBD2	TRBJ2-7	15	few	CASTQYGGGANEQYF	TGTGCCAGCACCCAGTACGGCGGGGGGGCCAACGAGCAGTACTTC
TRBV10-1	TRBD1	TRBJ2-2	15	once	CASSRTGDGTGELFF	TGCGCCAGCAGCCGGACAGGGGACGGCACCGGGGAGCTATTTTTT
TRBV11-1	NA	TRBJ2-1	16	NA	CASSFMAGSSYNEQFF	TGTGCCAGCAGCTTTATGGCCGGGAGCTCCTACAATGAGCAGTTCTTC
TRBV25-1	TRBD1	TRBJ1-6	13	NA	CASTDRVWSPLHF	TGTGCCAGCACGGACAGGGTGTGGTCACCCCTCCACTTT
TRBV10-3	NA	TRBJ2-5	11	few	CAISEERTQYF	TGTGCCATCAGTGAGGAACGGACTCAGTACTTC
TRBV10-1	NA	TRBJ2-1	15	once	CASSELIGTYNEQFF	TGCGCCAGCAGTGAGTTGATCGGTACCTACAATGAGCAGTTCTTC
TRBV9	NA	TRBJ1-5	15	NA	CASSSGQNSNQPQHF	TGTGCCAGCAGCTCGGGACAAAATAGCAATCAGCCCCAGCATTTT
TRBV6-1	NA	TRBJ1-1	12	few	CASLFSGTEAFF	TGTGCCAGCCTCTTCTCGGGCACTGAAGCTTTCTTT
TRBV11-2	TRBD1	TRBJ2-1	15	NA	CASSRQGADYNEQFF	TGTGCCAGCAGTCGACAGGGGGCCGACTACAATGAGCAGTTCTTC
TRBV4-1	TRBD1	TRBJ1-2	15	once	CASSQLPGQGGGYTF	TGCGCCAGCAGCCAACTCCCGGGACAGGGCGGTGGCTACACCTTC